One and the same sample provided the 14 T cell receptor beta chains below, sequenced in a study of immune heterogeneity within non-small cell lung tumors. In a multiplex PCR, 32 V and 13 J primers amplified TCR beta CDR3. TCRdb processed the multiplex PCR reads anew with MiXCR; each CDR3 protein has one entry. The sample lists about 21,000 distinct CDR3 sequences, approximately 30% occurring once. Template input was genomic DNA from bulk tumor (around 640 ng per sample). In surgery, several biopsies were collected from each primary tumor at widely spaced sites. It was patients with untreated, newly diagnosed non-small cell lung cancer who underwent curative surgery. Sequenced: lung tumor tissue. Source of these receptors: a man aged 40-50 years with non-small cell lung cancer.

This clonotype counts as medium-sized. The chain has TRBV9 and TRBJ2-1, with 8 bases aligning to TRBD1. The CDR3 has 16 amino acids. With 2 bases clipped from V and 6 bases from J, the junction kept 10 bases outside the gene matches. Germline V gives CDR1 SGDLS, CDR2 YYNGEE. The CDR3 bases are TGTGCCAGCAGCGTTTCAGGACAGGGTTCTGTCAATGAGCAGTTCTTC. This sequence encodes CASSVSGQGSVNEQFF. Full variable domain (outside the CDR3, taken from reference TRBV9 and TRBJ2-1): DSGVTQTPKHLITATGQRVTLRCSPRSGDLSVYWYQQSLDQGLQFLIQYYNGEERAKGNILERFSAQQFPDLHSELNLSSLELGDSALYFCASSVSGQGSVNEQFFGPGTRLTVL.

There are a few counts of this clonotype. DNA of the CDR3: TGTGCCAGCAGCTTGGGGGGGGGGGCCGGTGGCTACACCTTC. Protein product: CASSLGGGAGGYTF. The rearrangement joins TRBV5-6 to TRBJ1-2; a weak D match, TRBD1 (6 bases). V was trimmed by 0 bases and J by 7 bases, leaving 13 bases between them. This CDR3 comprises 14 residues. Germline CDR1 reads SGHDT; CDR2 reads YYEEEE.

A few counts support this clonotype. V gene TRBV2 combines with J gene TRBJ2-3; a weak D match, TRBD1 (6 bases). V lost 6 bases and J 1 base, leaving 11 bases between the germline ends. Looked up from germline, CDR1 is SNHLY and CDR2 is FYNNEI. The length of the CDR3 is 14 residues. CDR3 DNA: TGTGCCAGCAGAATGGGGGCGGGCACAGATACGCAGTATTTT. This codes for CASRMGAGTDTQYF.

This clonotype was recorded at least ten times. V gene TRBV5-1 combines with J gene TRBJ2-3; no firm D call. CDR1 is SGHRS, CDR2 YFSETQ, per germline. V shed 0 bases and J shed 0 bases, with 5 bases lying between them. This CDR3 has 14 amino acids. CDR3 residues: CASSLDLSTDTQYF. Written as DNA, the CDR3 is TGCGCCAGCAGCTTGGATTTAAGCACAGATACGCAGTATTTT.

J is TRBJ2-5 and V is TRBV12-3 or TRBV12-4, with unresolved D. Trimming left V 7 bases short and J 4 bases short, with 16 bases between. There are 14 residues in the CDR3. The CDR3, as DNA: TGTGCCAGCACCCCGATGGCGTTGGTAGAGACCCAGTACTTC. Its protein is CASTPMALVETQYF.

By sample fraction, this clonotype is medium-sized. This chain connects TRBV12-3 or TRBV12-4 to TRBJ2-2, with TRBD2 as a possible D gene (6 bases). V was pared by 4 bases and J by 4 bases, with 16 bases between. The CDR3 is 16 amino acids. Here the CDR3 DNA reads TGTGCCAGCAGTTCCAGCCCCGGAGCGGGCACCGGGGAGCTGTTTTTT. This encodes CASSSSPGAGTGELFF.

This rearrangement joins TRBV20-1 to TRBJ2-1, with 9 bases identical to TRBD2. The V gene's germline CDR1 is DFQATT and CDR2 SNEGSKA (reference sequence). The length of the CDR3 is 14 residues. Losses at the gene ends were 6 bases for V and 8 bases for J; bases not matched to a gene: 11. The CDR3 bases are TGCAGTGCCCCCACCGTAGCGGGAGTAGATGAGCAGTTCTTC. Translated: CSAPTVAGVDEQFF.

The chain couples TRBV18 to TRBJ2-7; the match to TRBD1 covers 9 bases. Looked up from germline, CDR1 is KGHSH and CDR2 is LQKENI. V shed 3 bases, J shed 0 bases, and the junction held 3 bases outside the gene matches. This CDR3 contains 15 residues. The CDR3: CASSPGQGTSYEQYF. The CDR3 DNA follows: TGTGCCAGCTCACCCGGACAGGGGACCTCCTACGAGCAGTACTTC.

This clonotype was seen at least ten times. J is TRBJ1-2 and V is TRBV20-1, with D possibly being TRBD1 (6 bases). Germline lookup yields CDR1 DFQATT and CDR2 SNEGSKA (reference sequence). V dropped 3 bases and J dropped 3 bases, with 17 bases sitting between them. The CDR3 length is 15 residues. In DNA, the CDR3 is TGCAGTGCTAGCGACGGGACATCGGGGTACTATGGCTACACCTTC. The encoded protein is CSASDGTSGYYGYTF.

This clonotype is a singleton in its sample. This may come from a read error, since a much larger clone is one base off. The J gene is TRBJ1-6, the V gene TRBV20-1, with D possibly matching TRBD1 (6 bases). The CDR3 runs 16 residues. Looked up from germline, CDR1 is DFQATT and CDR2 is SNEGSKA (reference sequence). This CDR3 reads CSARDLPGVANSRLHF. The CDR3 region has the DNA TGCAGTGCTAGAGATCTGCCAGGGGTTGCGAATTCACGCCTCCACTTT.

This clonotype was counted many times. DNA for the CDR3: TGCAGTGCTAGAGATGTCTATGGCTACACCTTC. It encodes CSARDVYGYTF. This rearrangement joins TRBV20-1 to TRBJ1-2; D is unclear. The CDR3 length is 11 residues. Trimming removed 0 bases from V and 4 bases from J, with 3 bases in between. Germline V gene lookup returns CDR1 DFQATT and CDR2 SNEGSKA (reference sequence).

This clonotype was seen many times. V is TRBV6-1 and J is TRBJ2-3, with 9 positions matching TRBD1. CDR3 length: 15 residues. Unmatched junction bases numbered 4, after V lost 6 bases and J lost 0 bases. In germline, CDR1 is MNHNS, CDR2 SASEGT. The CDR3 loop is CASSPGTGSTDTQYF. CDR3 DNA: TGTGCCAGCAGCCCCGGGACAGGGAGCACAGATACGCAGTATTTT.

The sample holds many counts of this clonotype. Here the CDR3 reads CASSYSVVSGYSTDTQYF. CDR3 nucleotide sequence: TGTGCCAGCAGTTACTCCGTGGTTAGCGGATATAGCACAGATACGCAGTATTTT. The J gene is TRBJ2-3, the V gene TRBV6-2 or TRBV6-3; D might be TRBD2 (6 bases). CDR3 length: 18 residues. Trimming pared 0 bases from V and 0 bases from J, leaving 16 bases between. Looked up from germline, CDR1 is MNHEY and CDR2 is SVGEGT.

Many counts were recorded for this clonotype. Here the CDR3 reads CASSDSSRNQPQHF. CDR3 sequence (DNA): TGTGCCAGCAGTGATTCGTCTCGGAATCAGCCCCAGCATTTT. The genes are TRBV6-1 and TRBJ1-5; D ambiguous. Germline CDR1 and CDR2: MNHNS and SASEGT. The CDR3 runs 14 residues. V shed 3 bases and J shed 4 bases, with 10 bases lying between them.